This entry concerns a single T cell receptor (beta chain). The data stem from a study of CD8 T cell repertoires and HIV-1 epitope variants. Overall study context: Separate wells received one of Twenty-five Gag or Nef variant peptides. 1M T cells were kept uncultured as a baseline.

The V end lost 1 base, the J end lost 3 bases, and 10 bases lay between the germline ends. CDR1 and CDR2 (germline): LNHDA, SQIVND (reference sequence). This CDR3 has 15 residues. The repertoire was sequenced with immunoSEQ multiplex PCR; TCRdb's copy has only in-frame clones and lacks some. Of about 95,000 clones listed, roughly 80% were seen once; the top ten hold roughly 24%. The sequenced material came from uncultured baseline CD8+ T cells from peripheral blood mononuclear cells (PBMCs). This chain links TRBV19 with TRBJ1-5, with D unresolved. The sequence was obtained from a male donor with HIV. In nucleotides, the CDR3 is TGTGCCAGTAGTATAGGTCGGCAGCTCAATCAGCCCCAGCATTTT. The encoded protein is CASSIGRQLNQPQHF.